The 22 T cell receptor beta chains given below trace back to one sample, sequenced in a study of identical twins (dated by TCRdb to 2016 to 2018). The library was made by 5' RACE. The instrument given in TCRdb is Illumina HiSeq 2000. The raw public reads went through TCRdb reprocessing: fastp at Q25, MiXCR clone calling, in-frame beta chains kept. Every distinct CDR3 protein forms one entry, paired with its most common genes and DNA. This sample has 1.5 million to 2 million distinct CDR3 sequences in its table, and roughly 35% of those were observed once. More than 0.25% of the sample is held by the ten biggest clonotypes. Material for sequencing was cord blood. The origin of the receptors is a newborn girl in good health.

This clonotype was seen a handful of times. The gene calls are TRBV20-1 and TRBJ2-5; D gene uncertain. CDR1 DFQATT and CDR2 SNEGSKA come from the germline V gene (reference sequence). The CDR3 is 13 amino acids. Trimming pared 2 bases from V and 4 bases from J, leaving 11 bases between. DNA for the CDR3: TGCAGTGCTAGAACAGCCCGAGGAGAGACCCAGTACTTC. As protein: CSARTARGETQYF.

This clonotype was counted only a few times. The rearrangement uses TRBV20-1 and TRBJ2-3; D is perhaps TRBD2 (6 bases). The germline gives CDR1 DFQATT, CDR2 SNEGSKA (reference sequence). V lost 3 bases and J lost 0, with 19 bases in between. The CDR3 sequence is 17 residues long. As DNA, the CDR3 is TGCAGTGCTAGCGGGGACTCAAGAAACCCTAGCACAGATACGCAGTATTTT. Residues: CSASGDSRNPSTDTQYF.

V usage is TRBV10-3 and J usage is TRBJ2-5; D not resolved. The germline V gene has CDR1 ENHRY and CDR2 SYGVKD. Trimming shortened V by 6 bases and J by 11 bases, and 13 bases separated the two germline ends. The CDR3 has 11 amino acids. The CDR3 region has the DNA TGTGCCATCAGGGCCGATAGAGAGCAGTACTTC. This sequence encodes CAIRADREQYF.

This clonotype turned up a few times. This chain links TRBV28 with TRBJ1-5; TRBD1 matches at 8 bases. With V trimmed by 6 bases and J by 2 bases, 9 bases remained unmatched. CDR1 MDHEN and CDR2 SYDVKM come from the germline V gene. This CDR3 is 16 amino acids long. The CDR3 spells CASRGQDGGRNQPQHF. The DNA of the CDR3 is TGTGCCAGCAGGGGACAGGACGGTGGTCGCAATCAGCCCCAGCATTTT.

This clonotype appeared a few times. This rearrangement joins TRBV12-3 or TRBV12-4 to TRBJ2-1; D ambiguous. Trimming stripped 8 bases from V and 7 bases from J, with 12 bases between. The CDR3 spans 12 residues. CDR3 in amino acids: CASCPRWNEQFF. CDR3 nucleotide sequence: TGTGCCAGCTGTCCGAGGTGGAATGAGCAGTTCTTC.

The J gene is TRBJ1-5, the V gene TRBV19, with 8 bases that match TRBD1. Germline values: CDR1 LNHDA, CDR2 SQIVND (reference sequence). The J segment lost 5 bases and the V segment lost 8 bases, leaving 2 bases of the junction unmatched. The CDR3 consists of 12 residues. CDR3 bases: TGTGCCAGTCGGACAGGGCATCAGCCCCAGCATTTT. Its protein product is CASRTGHQPQHF.

The chain links TRBV20-1 to TRBJ1-1, with a tentative D call TRBD1 (5 bases). Trimming removed 3 bases from V and 0 bases from J, with 17 bases in between. The germline V gene encodes CDR1 DFQATT and CDR2 SNEGSKA (reference sequence). This CDR3 comprises 16 residues. CDR3 nucleotide sequence: TGCAGTGCTAGCCCACTGAGGGGCCCCCTGAACACTGAAGCTTTCTTT. Its protein product is CSASPLRGPLNTEAFF.

The chain has TRBV7-9 and TRBJ1-1; D is undetermined. The V end lost 2 bases, the J end lost 0 bases, and 13 bases lay between the germline ends. CDR3 length equals 16 residues. The V gene's germline CDR1 is SEHNR and CDR2 FQNEAQ (reference sequence). The CDR3 DNA sequence: TGTGCCAGCAGCTTATTCACAGAGCAAGTGAACACTGAAGCTTTCTTT. Translated: CASSLFTEQVNTEAFF.

In its sample, this clonotype was seen many times. V and J are TRBV27 and TRBJ2-7, with no clear D. Germline CDR1 reads MNHEY; CDR2 reads SMNVEV (reference sequence). This CDR3 comprises 15 residues. V lost 0 bases and J 3 bases, leaving 12 bases between the germline ends. CDR3 sequence: CASSLSAYKIYEQYF. For the CDR3, the DNA is TGTGCCAGCAGTTTATCTGCCTACAAGATCTACGAGCAGTACTTC.

This clonotype was seen only a few times. The J gene is TRBJ1-1, the V gene TRBV20-1; weak D call: TRBD1 (5 bases). V lost 4 bases and J 0 bases, leaving 15 bases between the germline ends. This CDR3 spans 15 amino acids. From germline, CDR1 is DFQATT and CDR2 SNEGSKA (reference sequence). The CDR3 protein is CSAIRQLTMNTEAFF. In nucleotides, the CDR3 is TGCAGTGCTATAAGACAGCTAACTATGAACACTGAAGCTTTCTTT.

Remarks on this clonotype: This may be a read error, as it is one base from a much larger clone. V is TRBV12-3 or TRBV12-4 and J is TRBJ1-2, with D maybe TRBD1 (5 bases). This CDR3 is 14 amino acids long. The CDR3 region has the DNA TGTACCAGCAGTCCAAACGGACACAACTATGGCTACACCTTC. This codes for CTSSPNGHNYGYTF.

This clonotype was recorded many times. The chain uses TRBV5-1 and TRBJ1-2; no firm D call. There are 12 residues in the CDR3. V was pared by 0 bases and J by 4 bases, with 4 bases between. Germline-derived CDR1 and CDR2 are SGHRS and YFSETQ. Here the CDR3 reads CASSLEFYGYTF. CDR3 DNA: TGCGCCAGCAGCTTGGAGTTCTATGGCTACACCTTC.

This clonotype was detected once. The V and J genes are TRBV27 and TRBJ1-6; 8 bases match TRBD1. The V gene's germline CDR1 is MNHEY and CDR2 SMNVEV (reference sequence). Trimming at V came to 2 bases and at J to 5 bases, leaving 11 bases not matched to a gene. The CDR3 covers 18 residues. The CDR3 region is CASSLGGRGRSDNSPLHF. CDR3 nucleotides: TGTGCCAGCAGTTTAGGGGGCAGGGGGCGTTCAGATAATTCACCCCTCCACTTT.

The rearrangement joins TRBV7-2 to TRBJ1-2; D is undetermined. CDR1 is SGHTA and CDR2 is FQGNSA in the germline V gene. This CDR3 is built from 15 residues. Trimming stripped 1 base from V and 2 bases from J, with 11 bases between. CDR3 loop: CASSLVSPGNYGYTF. The CDR3, as DNA: TGTGCCAGCAGCTTAGTGTCTCCGGGGAACTATGGCTACACCTTC.

This clonotype was picked up a small number of times. This sequence joins TRBV20-1 and TRBJ2-3; 9 bases are a match to TRBD2. This CDR3 has 15 residues. Germline CDR1 DFQATT, CDR2 SNEGSKA (reference sequence). Germline trimming cut 3 bases from V and 4 bases from J; bases unmatched to any gene: 8. The CDR3: CSASAPSGNSDTQYF. CDR3 bases: TGCAGTGCTAGTGCGCCTAGCGGGAACTCAGATACGCAGTATTTT.

The chain recombines TRBV7-2 with TRBJ2-7, with TRBD2 as a possible D gene (6 bases). The V end was cut by 5 bases, the J end by 0 bases, with 14 bases between. The CDR3 sequence is 15 residues long. CDR1 is SGHTA and CDR2 is FQGNSA in the germline V gene. CDR3 nucleotide sequence: TGTGCCAGCAGCACCGCTAGCGCAATCTCCTACGAGCAGTACTTC. Translating it yields CASSTASAISYEQYF.

This chain connects TRBV19 to TRBJ1-1, with no clear D. The germline V and J ends were trimmed by 2 bases and 2 bases, with 18 bases remaining between them. CDR3 length: 17 amino acids. Per germline, CDR1 LNHDA and CDR2 SQIVND (reference sequence). Here the CDR3 DNA reads TGTGCCAGTAGTATAAACCGCTTATGGGCCCTAAACACTGAAGCTTTCTTT. Protein: CASSINRLWALNTEAFF. The entire variable domain, with the rest obtained from reference TRBV19 and TRBJ1-1, is as follows: DGGITQSPKYLFRKEGQNVTLSCEQNLNHDAMYWYRQDPGQGLRLIYYSQIVNDFQKGDIAEGYSVSREKKESFPLTVTSAQKNPTAFYLCASSINRLWALNTEAFFGQGTRLTVV.

This sequence joins TRBV2 and TRBJ1-4; 9 bases fit TRBD1. After removal of 7 bases from V and 5 bases from J, the junction contained 5 bases not matched to a gene. Germline V gene sequence: CDR1 SNHLY, CDR2 FYNNEI. This CDR3 region has 14 residues. The CDR3 region is CASNAGTGNEKLFF. CDR3 sequence (DNA): TGTGCCAGCAACGCCGGGACAGGGAATGAAAAACTGTTTTTT.

This chain connects TRBV20-1 to TRBJ1-2, with 9 bases identical to TRBD1. Germline CDR1 reads DFQATT; CDR2 reads SNEGSKA (reference sequence). The CDR3 totals 16 residues. V was pared by 6 bases and J by 0 bases, with 11 bases of the junction left unmatched. The CDR3 DNA reads as TGCAGTGCGACGGGACAGGGACCTCTTCCTAACTATGGCTACACCTTC. Protein sequence: CSATGQGPLPNYGYTF.

The chain has TRBV14 and TRBJ1-1; 7 bases map to TRBD1. This CDR3 contains 15 residues. CDR1 is SGHDN, CDR2 FVKESK, per germline. The trim removed 3 bases at V and 6 bases at J, leaving 10 bases unmatched. CDR3: CASSHRQGRFSEAFF. As DNA, the CDR3 is TGTGCCAGCAGCCACCGACAGGGTCGGTTCTCTGAAGCTTTCTTT.

This clonotype was found a few times. V and J are TRBV9 and TRBJ2-1; 7 bases are shared with TRBD2. V was clipped by 0 bases and J by 5 bases; unmatched bases: 8. Germline CDR1 is SGDLS and CDR2 is YYNGEE. The CDR3 sequence is 16 residues long. DNA of the CDR3: TGTGCCAGCAGCGTAGTAAAGCGGGGAGCCAACAATGAGCAGTTCTTC. Translating gives CASSVVKRGANNEQFF. The full variable domain, its missing parts supplied by reference TRBV9 and TRBJ2-1, is DSGVTQTPKHLITATGQRVTLRCSPRSGDLSVYWYQQSLDQGLQFLIQYYNGEERAKGNILERFSAQQFPDLHSELNLSSLELGDSALYFCASSVVKRGANNEQFFGPGTRLTVL.

This clonotype was detected only a few times. V gene TRBV2 combines with J gene TRBJ2-5; 7 nucleotides align to TRBD2. The junction had 13 bases not matched to a gene; V was cut back by 3 bases and J by 6 bases. CDR3 length equals 16 residues. Germline V gives CDR1 SNHLY, CDR2 FYNNEI. This CDR3 is CASSDIRKGGVKTQYF. Written as DNA, the CDR3 is TGTGCCAGCAGTGATATCCGCAAGGGAGGGGTGAAGACCCAGTACTTC.